This T cell receptor (beta chain) is from a study of cytotoxic CD8 clonotypes in ibrutinib-treated CLL. Across the whole study: Partial response occurred in roughly 25 patients and complete response in 2; at median around 66 months, approximately 14 remained remitted and around twelve progressed.

This clone showed up just a few times. TCRdb's table, derived via immunoSEQ multiplex PCR, lists solely in-frame clones and lacks some. Of roughly 220,000 clones listed, about four fifths are singletons. The V and J ends lost 6 bases and 10 bases respectively, with 16 bases between them. Germline V gives CDR1 MGHRA, CDR2 YSYEKL. The CDR3 consists of 14 residues. The chain couples TRBV4-1 to TRBJ1-6, with D possibly TRBD1 on 6 matching bases. The sequence came from a human donor with chronic lymphocytic leukemia. Sequenced material: PBMCs, taken after 12 months of ibrutinib treatment. CDR3 residues: CASRATGRRSPLHF. CDR3 DNA: TGCGCCAGCAGGGCCACAGGGCGCAGATCACCCCTCCACTTT.